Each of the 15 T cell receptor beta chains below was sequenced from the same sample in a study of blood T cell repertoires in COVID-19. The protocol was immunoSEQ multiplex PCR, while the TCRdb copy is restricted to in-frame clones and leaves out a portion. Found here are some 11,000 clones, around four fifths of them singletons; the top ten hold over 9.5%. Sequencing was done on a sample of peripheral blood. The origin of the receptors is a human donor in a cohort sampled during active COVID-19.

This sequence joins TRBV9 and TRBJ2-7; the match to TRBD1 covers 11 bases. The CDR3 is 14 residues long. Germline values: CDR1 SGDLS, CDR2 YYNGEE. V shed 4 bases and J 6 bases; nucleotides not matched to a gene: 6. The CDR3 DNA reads TGTGCCAGCAGCCCCCGGACAGGGGGCGGCGAGCAGTACTTC. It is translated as CASSPRTGGGEQYF.

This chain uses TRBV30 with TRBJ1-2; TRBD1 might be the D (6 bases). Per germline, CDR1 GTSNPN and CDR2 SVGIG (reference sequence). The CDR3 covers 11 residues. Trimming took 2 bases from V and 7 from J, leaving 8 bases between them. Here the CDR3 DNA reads TGTGCCTGGAGTATCAGGGGTGGCTACACCTTC. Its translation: CAWSIRGGYTF.

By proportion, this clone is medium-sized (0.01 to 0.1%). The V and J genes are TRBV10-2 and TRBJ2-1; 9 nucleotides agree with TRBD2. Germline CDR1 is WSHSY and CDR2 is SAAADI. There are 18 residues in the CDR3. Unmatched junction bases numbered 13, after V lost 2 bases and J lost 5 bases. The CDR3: CASSERPSGEVFDNEQFF. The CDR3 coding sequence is TGCGCCAGCAGTGAGAGGCCTAGCGGGGAGGTATTTGACAATGAGCAGTTCTTC.

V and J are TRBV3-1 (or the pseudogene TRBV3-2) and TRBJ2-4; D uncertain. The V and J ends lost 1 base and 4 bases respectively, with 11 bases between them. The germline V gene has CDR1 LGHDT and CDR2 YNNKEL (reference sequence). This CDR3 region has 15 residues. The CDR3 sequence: CASSQGRLLKNIQYF. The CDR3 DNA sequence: TGTGCCAGCAGCCAAGGGCGACTCCTTAAAAACATTCAGTACTTC.

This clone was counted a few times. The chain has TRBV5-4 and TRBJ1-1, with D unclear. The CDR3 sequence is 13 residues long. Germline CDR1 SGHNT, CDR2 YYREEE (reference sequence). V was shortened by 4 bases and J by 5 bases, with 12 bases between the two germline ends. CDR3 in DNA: TGTGCCAGCAGCCAAACCGGAGGGACTGAAGCTTTCTTT. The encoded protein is CASSQTGGTEAFF.

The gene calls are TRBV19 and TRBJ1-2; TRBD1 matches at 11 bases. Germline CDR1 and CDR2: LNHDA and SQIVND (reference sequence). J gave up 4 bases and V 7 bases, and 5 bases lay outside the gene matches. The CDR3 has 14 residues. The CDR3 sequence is CASNSGTGGYGYTF. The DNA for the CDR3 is TGTGCCAGTAATTCCGGGACAGGGGGCTATGGCTACACCTTC.

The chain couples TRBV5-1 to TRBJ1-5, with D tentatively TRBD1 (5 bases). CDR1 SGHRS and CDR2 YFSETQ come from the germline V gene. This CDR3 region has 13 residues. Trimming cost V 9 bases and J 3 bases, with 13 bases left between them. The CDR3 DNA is TGCGCCACCATTACAGGACCCAATCAGCCCCAGCATTTT. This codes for CATITGPNQPQHF. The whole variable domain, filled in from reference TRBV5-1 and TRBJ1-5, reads KAGVTQTPRYLIKTRGQQVTLSCSPISGHRSVSWYQQTPGQGLQFLFEYFSETQRNKGNFPGRFSGRQFSNSRSEMNVSTLELGDSALYLCATITGPNQPQHFGDGTRLSIL.

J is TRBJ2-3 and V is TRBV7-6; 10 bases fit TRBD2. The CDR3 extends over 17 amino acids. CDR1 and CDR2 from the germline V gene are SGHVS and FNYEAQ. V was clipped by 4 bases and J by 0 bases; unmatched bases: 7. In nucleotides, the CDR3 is TGTGCCAGCAGCTGGACTAGCGGCATCACTAGCACAGATACGCAGTATTTT. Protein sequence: CASSWTSGITSTDTQYF.

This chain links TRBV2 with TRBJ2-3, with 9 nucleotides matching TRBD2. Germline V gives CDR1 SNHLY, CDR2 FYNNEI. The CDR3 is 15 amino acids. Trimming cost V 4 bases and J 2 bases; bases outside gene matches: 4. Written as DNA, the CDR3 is TGTGCCAGCAGTGCTCTAGCGGGGCTCACAGATACGCAGTATTTT. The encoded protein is CASSALAGLTDTQYF.

The CDR3 spells CASTQGLLTDTQYF. DNA for the CDR3: TGTGCCAGTACCCAGGGTCTACTCACAGATACGCAGTATTTT. The V call is TRBV19, the J call TRBJ2-3, with D perhaps TRBD1 (5 bases). V was clipped by 7 bases and J by 2 bases, with 13 bases between them. Germline-derived CDR1 and CDR2 are LNHDA and SQIVND (reference sequence). The length of the CDR3 is 14 residues.

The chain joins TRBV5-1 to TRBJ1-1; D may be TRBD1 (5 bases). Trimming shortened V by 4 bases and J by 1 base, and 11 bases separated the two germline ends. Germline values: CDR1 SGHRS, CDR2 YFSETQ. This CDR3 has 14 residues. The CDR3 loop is CASSPRVANTEAFF. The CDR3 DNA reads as TGCGCCAGCAGCCCCAGGGTGGCGAACACTGAAGCTTTCTTT.

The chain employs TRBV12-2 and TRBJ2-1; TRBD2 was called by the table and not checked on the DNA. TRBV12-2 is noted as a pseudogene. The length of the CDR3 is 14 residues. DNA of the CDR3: TGTGCCTCCTCTGGTAGCGGGGTTTTCAATGAGCAGTTCTTC. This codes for CASSGSGVFNEQFF.

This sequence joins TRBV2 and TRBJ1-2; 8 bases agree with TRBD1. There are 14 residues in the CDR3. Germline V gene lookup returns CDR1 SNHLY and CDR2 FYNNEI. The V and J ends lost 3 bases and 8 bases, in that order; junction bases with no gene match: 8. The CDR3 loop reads CASSEGQASSGYTF. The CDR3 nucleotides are TGTGCCAGCAGTGAGGGACAGGCTAGCTCGGGCTACACCTTC.

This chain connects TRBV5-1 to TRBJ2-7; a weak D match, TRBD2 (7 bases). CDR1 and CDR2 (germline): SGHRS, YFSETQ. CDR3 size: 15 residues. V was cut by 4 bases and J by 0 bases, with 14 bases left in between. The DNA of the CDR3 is TGCGCCAGCAGCCTGAAGGGGGGGAACTCCTACGAGCAGTACTTC. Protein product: CASSLKGGNSYEQYF.

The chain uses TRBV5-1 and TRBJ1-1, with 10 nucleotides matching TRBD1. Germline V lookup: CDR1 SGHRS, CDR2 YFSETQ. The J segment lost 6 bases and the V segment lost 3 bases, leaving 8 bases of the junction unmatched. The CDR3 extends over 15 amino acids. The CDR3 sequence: CASSWTGTGAAEAFF. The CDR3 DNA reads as TGCGCCAGCAGCTGGACCGGGACAGGGGCGGCTGAAGCTTTCTTT.